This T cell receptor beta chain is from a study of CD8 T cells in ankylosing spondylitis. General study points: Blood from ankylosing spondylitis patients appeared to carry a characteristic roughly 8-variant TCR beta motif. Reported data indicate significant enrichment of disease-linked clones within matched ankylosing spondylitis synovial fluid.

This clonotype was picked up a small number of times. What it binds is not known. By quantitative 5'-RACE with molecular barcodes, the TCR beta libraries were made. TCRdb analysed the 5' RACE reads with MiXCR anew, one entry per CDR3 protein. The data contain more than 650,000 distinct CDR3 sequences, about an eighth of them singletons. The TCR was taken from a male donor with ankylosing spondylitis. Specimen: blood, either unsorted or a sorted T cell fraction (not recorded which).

The CDR3: CSARKLRGGSGETQYF. The CDR3 DNA sequence: TGCAGTGCTAGAAAGTTGCGGGGGGGCTCAGGAGAGACCCAGTACTTC. The rearrangement uses TRBV20-1 and TRBJ2-5; 9 bases line up with TRBD2. CDR3 length: 16 amino acids. V lost 2 bases and J lost 4; bases outside the gene matches: 11. Germline CDR1 is DFQATT and CDR2 is SNEGSKA (reference sequence).